Each of the 9 T cell receptor beta chains below was sequenced from the same sample in a study of beta chain features in type 1 diabetes. All of the isolated RNA was reverse transcribed, so expressed TCRB transcripts were sequenced. TCRdb's copy holds only in-frame clones and misses some; the assay was immunoSEQ multiplex PCR. The sample carries 250,000 to 350,000 clones, roughly 9.6% recorded once. The sequenced material came from naive CD4+ T cells from blood. The receptors were sampled from a woman aged 25 to 39 in good health.

V usage is TRBV9 and J usage is TRBJ2-1, with TRBD2 matching over 8 bases. The V gene end was trimmed by 0 bases and the J gene end by 7 bases; junction bases not matched to a gene: 3. The germline V gene encodes CDR1 SGDLS and CDR2 YYNGEE. The CDR3 contains 14 residues. CDR3 in amino acids: CASSVAGTSNEQFF. CDR3 nucleotides: TGTGCCAGCAGCGTAGCCGGGACTAGTAATGAGCAGTTCTTC. The whole variable domain, remainder taken from reference TRBV9 and TRBJ2-1, is DSGVTQTPKHLITATGQRVTLRCSPRSGDLSVYWYQQSLDQGLQFLIQYYNGEERAKGNILERFSAQQFPDLHSELNLSSLELGDSALYFCASSVAGTSNEQFFGPGTRLTVL.

The gene calls are TRBV29-1 and TRBJ2-7; possibly TRBD1 for D (5 bases). Germline CDR1 and CDR2: SQVTM and ANQGSEA. This CDR3 comprises 12 residues. Between the trimmed V and J ends, which lost 4 bases and 0 bases, there was a span of 7 bases. The CDR3 here is CSVGQNSYEQYF. In DNA form, the CDR3 reads TGCAGCGTTGGACAGAACTCCTACGAGCAGTACTTC.

This clone has only a few counts. Here the CDR3 reads CASSIGVSVRETQYF. DNA for the CDR3: TGTGCCAGTAGTATCGGTGTTTCTGTCAGGGAGACCCAGTACTTC. The chain has TRBV19 and TRBJ2-5; D not certain. From germline, CDR1 is LNHDA and CDR2 SQIVND (reference sequence). The CDR3 runs to 15 residues. V was clipped by 3 bases and J by 5 bases, with 16 bases between them.

This rearrangement joins TRBV7-2 to TRBJ2-7; 14 bases fit TRBD2. Germline CDR1 SGHTA, CDR2 FQGNSA. V gave up 5 bases and J gave up 7 bases; unmatched junction bases: 10. CDR3 length: 16 amino acids. CDR3 in amino acids: CASSRGLAGGFGEQYF. The CDR3 region has the DNA TGTGCCAGCAGCCGCGGACTAGCGGGGGGTTTTGGTGAGCAGTACTTC.

V and J are TRBV5-1 and TRBJ2-5; perhaps TRBD2 as D (6 bases). Trimming took off 8 bases at V and 4 bases at J, with 15 bases between the two ends. The CDR3 is made up of 13 amino acids. Germline CDR1 SGHRS, CDR2 YFSETQ. CDR3: CASPPGEGETQYF. DNA of the CDR3: TGCGCCAGTCCCCCGGGGGAAGGAGAGACCCAGTACTTC.

The chain is built from TRBV5-6 and TRBJ1-2, with D possibly being TRBD1 (6 bases). The V end lost 4 bases, the J end lost 2 bases, and 9 bases lay between the germline ends. The CDR3 is 13 amino acids. Germline V lookup: CDR1 SGHDT, CDR2 YYEEEE. The CDR3 DNA reads as TGTGCCAGCAGCCGCGACAGGAACTATGGCTACACCTTC. Amino acid sequence: CASSRDRNYGYTF.

There are a few counts of this clone. The chain couples TRBV6-5 to TRBJ1-1; tentatively, D is TRBD1 (6 bases). This CDR3 is built from 15 residues. In germline, CDR1 is MNHEY, CDR2 SVGAGI. With 5 bases removed from V and 4 bases from J, the gap between germline ends came to 17 bases. This CDR3 reads CASSRVGGGGTEAFF. CDR3 nucleotide sequence: TGTGCCAGCAGTAGAGTGGGGGGCGGGGGCACTGAAGCTTTCTTT.

The CDR3 reads CASSHGWGGTEAFF. The CDR3, as DNA: TGTGCCAGCAGCCACGGGTGGGGGGGTACTGAAGCTTTCTTT. This sequence joins TRBV7-3 and TRBJ1-1; the D gene is possibly TRBD1 (5 bases). With 5 bases removed from V and 5 bases from J, the gap between germline ends came to 15 bases. The CDR3 length is 14 residues. CDR1 is SGHTA, CDR2 FQGTGA, per germline.

This clone was detected a few times. The chain recombines TRBV28 with TRBJ1-3; weak D call: TRBD1 (5 bases). In germline, CDR1 is MDHEN, CDR2 SYDVKM. Trimming stripped 5 bases from V and 5 bases from J, with 13 bases between. The CDR3 is 14 amino acids. Written as DNA, the CDR3 is TGTGCCAGCAGTGTGGGGGGAAAGAGAAACACCATATATTTT. Translated: CASSVGGKRNTIYF.